The 13 T cell receptor beta chains given below trace back to one sample, sequenced in a study of blood T cell repertoires in COVID-19. The repertoire was sequenced with immunoSEQ multiplex PCR; TCRdb's copy has only in-frame clones and lacks some. The profile shows some 700,000 clones, around 90% of them singletons. The sequenced sample was peripheral blood. The receptor set was obtained from a young woman with acute or convalescent COVID-19.

Here the CDR3 reads CASSLGIGAKNIQYF. For the CDR3, the DNA is TGCGCCAGCAGCCTAGGTATCGGGGCCAAAAACATTCAGTACTTC. This chain joins TRBV4-3 and TRBJ2-4, with no clear D. In germline, CDR1 is LGHNA, CDR2 YSLEER. Trimming left V 4 bases short and J 1 base short, with 11 bases between. CDR3 length: 15 amino acids.

Only a few counts were recorded for this clone. The V gene is TRBV29-1, the J gene TRBJ2-1, with TRBD2 as a possible D gene (6 bases). V was clipped by 2 bases and J by 0 bases, with 20 bases between them. Looked up from germline, CDR1 is SQVTM and CDR2 is ANQGSEA. The CDR3 is made up of 18 amino acids. The CDR3 bases are TGCAGCGTTGAAATTGCGGGGCAGGCGCTCCTCTCCTACAATGAGCAGTTCTTC. It specifies CSVEIAGQALLSYNEQFF.

This chain joins TRBV4-1 and TRBJ1-5; 9 bases match TRBD1. The germline V gene has CDR1 MGHRA and CDR2 YSYEKL. The junction had 2 bases not matched to a gene; V was cut back by 4 bases and J by 4 bases. CDR3 length equals 14 residues. CDR3 DNA sequence: TGCGCCAGCAGCCGAGGACAGGGGAATCAGCCCCAGCATTTT. Translating it yields CASSRGQGNQPQHF.

The count of this clone is one. CDR3: CASHVQGSGYTF. The CDR3 nucleotides are TGTGCCAGCCATGTACAGGGGAGTGGCTACACCTTC. This rearrangement joins TRBV25-1 to TRBJ1-2, with 7 bases aligning to TRBD1. The CDR3 consists of 12 residues. Germline loops: CDR1 MGHDK, CDR2 SYGVNS. V shed 8 bases, J shed 7 bases, and the junction held 7 bases outside the gene matches.

J is TRBJ1-2 and V is TRBV7-9; D is ambiguous. Trimming took off 5 bases at V and 0 bases at J, with 10 bases between the two ends. The CDR3 runs 14 residues. Germline-derived CDR1 and CDR2 are SEHNR and FQNEAQ (reference sequence). The chain's CDR3 is CASSPRVPNYGYTF. As DNA, the CDR3 is TGTGCCAGCAGCCCCCGGGTTCCTAACTATGGCTACACCTTC.

V usage is TRBV27 and J usage is TRBJ1-3, with D possibly being TRBD1 (5 bases). The length of the CDR3 is 15 residues. Trimming left V 3 bases short and J 2 bases short, with 11 bases between. CDR1 is MNHEY, CDR2 SMNVEV, per germline (reference sequence). CDR3 nucleotides: TGTGCCAGCAGTTTTACGGGGGTTCCTGGAAACACCATATATTTT. Its translation is CASSFTGVPGNTIYF.

V gene TRBV24-1 combines with J gene TRBJ1-2, with 8 positions matching TRBD1. CDR3 length equals 14 residues. Germline loops: CDR1 KGHDR, CDR2 SFDVKD. The V and J ends lost 3 bases and 8 bases, in that order; junction bases with no gene match: 7. The CDR3 DNA reads as TGTGCCACCAGTGATCCGGGACAGGAAGGAGGCTACACCTTC. Residues: CATSDPGQEGGYTF.

This chain uses TRBV7-2 with TRBJ1-5, with TRBD1 identical over 8 bases. Trimming took 5 bases from V and 7 from J; bases not matched to a gene: 10. The CDR3 runs 15 residues. Germline V CDR1 and CDR2: SGHTA, FQGNSA. Here the CDR3 DNA reads TGTGCCAGCAGCCCCGGACAGGGTTGGGGGCAGCCCCAGCATTTT. Its translation is CASSPGQGWGQPQHF.

In this sample, this clone turned up a few times. V gene TRBV12-5 combines with J gene TRBJ1-1, with D hard to call. Germline V lookup: CDR1 LGHNT, CDR2 FRNRAP. V dropped 0 bases and J dropped 5 bases, with 10 bases sitting between them. The CDR3 contains 14 residues. CDR3 region: CASGLVAKRTEAFF. The CDR3 DNA sequence: TGTGCTAGTGGTTTGGTCGCGAAGAGGACTGAAGCTTTCTTT.

The chain uses TRBV29-1 and TRBJ2-1; D possibly corresponds to TRBD2 (6 bases). This CDR3 comprises 12 residues. The V end was cut by 4 bases, the J end by 5 bases, with 9 bases between. The V gene's germline CDR1 is SQVTM and CDR2 ANQGSEA. The CDR3 region has the DNA TGCAGCGTTGCCGGAGGGGACAATGAGCAGTTCTTC. Encoded protein: CSVAGGDNEQFF.

The V and J genes are TRBV4-3 and TRBJ1-1, with 7 bases fitting TRBD1. The germline V gene encodes CDR1 LGHNA and CDR2 YSLEER. The CDR3 is 15 amino acids. The junction had 3 bases not matched to a gene; V was cut back by 1 base and J by 1 base. The CDR3 DNA reads TGCGCCAGCAGCCAAGCCCGGACAGGGAACACTGAAGCTTTCTTT. This encodes CASSQARTGNTEAFF.

The chain joins TRBV19 to TRBJ1-5, with D unclear. The CDR3 consists of 14 residues. Trimming took off 5 bases at V and 3 bases at J, with 11 bases between the two ends. Germline V lookup: CDR1 LNHDA, CDR2 SQIVND (reference sequence). The CDR3 DNA sequence: TGTGCCAGTAGTCCCTTCGGGGACAATCAGCCCCAGCATTTT. This codes for CASSPFGDNQPQHF. The entire variable domain, with the rest obtained from reference TRBV19 and TRBJ1-5, is as follows: DGGITQSPKYLFRKEGQNVTLSCEQNLNHDAMYWYRQDPGQGLRLIYYSQIVNDFQKGDIAEGYSVSREKKESFPLTVTSAQKNPTAFYLCASSPFGDNQPQHFGDGTRLSIL.

Here the CDR3 reads CASSYSGTGVYGYTF. DNA of the CDR3: TGTGCCAGCAGTTATTCCGGGACAGGGGTCTATGGCTACACCTTC. The rearrangement joins TRBV6-2 or TRBV6-3 to TRBJ1-2; 10 positions agree with TRBD1. V trimming: 3 bases; J trimming: 4 bases; junction bases outside the gene matches: 5. The CDR3 extends over 15 amino acids. Germline assignment: CDR1 MNHEY and CDR2 SVGEGT.